This T cell receptor beta chain was obtained from a study of blood T cell repertoires in COVID-19. Germline V gene data show CDR1 as KGHSH and CDR2 as LQKENI. The trim removed 3 bases at V and 6 bases at J, leaving 12 bases unmatched. The CDR3 spans 16 residues. Per the study methods: Amplified reference gene primers provided the basis for estimating nucleated cell counts. TCRdb keeps only in-frame clones here, not all; method: immunoSEQ multiplex PCR. From that table come the V and J calls and clone size; the DNA was used to work out D and trimming. Of some 400,000 clones in the sample, roughly nine tenths were seen once.

Sequencing was carried out using PBMCs or T cells enriched from blood (not recorded which). This clonotype originated in a man in his thirties or forties who had recovered from COVID-19. The chain recombines TRBV18 with TRBJ2-3; 7 positions match TRBD2. The CDR3 region is CASSPGASGRGDTQYF. Here the CDR3 DNA reads TGTGCCAGCTCACCGGGAGCTAGCGGTCGTGGGGATACGCAGTATTTT.